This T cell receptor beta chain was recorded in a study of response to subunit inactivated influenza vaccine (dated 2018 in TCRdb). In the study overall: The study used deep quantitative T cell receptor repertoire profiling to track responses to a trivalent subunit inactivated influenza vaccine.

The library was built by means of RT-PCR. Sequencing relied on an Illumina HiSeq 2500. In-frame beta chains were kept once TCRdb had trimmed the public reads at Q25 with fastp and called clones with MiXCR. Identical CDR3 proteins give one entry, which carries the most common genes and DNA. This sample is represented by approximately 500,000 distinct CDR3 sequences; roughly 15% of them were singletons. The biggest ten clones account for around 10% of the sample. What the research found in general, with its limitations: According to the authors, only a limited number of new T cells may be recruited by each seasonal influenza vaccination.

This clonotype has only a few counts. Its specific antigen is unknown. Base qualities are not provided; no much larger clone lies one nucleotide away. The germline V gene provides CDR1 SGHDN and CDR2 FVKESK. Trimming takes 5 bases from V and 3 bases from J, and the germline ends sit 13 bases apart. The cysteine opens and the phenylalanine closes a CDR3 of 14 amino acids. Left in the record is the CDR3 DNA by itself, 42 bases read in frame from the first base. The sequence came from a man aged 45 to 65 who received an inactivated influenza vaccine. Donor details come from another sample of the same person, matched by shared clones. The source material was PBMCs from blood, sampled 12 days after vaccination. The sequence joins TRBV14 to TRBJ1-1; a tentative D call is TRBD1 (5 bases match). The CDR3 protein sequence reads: CASSIGPGHTEAFF. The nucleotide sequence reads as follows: TGTGCCAGCAGCATAGGCCCAGGGCACACTGAAGCTTTCTTT.